A selection of T cell receptor beta chains follows, all from one sample in a study of CD8+ T cells in alopecia areata. Profiled with immunoSEQ multiplex PCR; TCRdb holds only in-frame clones, not every one. Of 100,000 to 150,000 clones in the sample, around 49% were seen once. Material: CD8+ T cells sorted from blood, obtained at week 0. These receptors came from a human donor with alopecia areata. The CDR3 runs from the conserved cysteine through the conserved F or W. The D gene is left open where the match is weak. Where a row states a size, it is once, few, many or the class of an expanded clone; other rows omit it.

cdr3_aa cdr3_nt j_call clone_size v_call d_call
CSVVPATTSYEQYF TGCAGCGTTGTGCCTGCGACAACTTCCTACGAGCAGTACTTC TRBJ2-7 few TRBV29-1 -
CASSNSVADREYQETQYF TGTGCCAGCAGCAATAGTGTGGCGGACAGGGAATACCAAGAGACCCAGTACTTC TRBJ2-5 - TRBV7-8 TRBD1
CASSQGVAGYNEQFF TGTGCCAGCAGCCAAGGGGTAGCGGGGTACAATGAGCAGTTCTTC TRBJ2-1 few TRBV4-2 TRBD2
CASSPSNTGTTSSPLHF TGTGCCAGCAGCCCTAGCAACACCGGGACAACTAGCTCACCCCTCCACTTT TRBJ1-6 - TRBV9 -
CASSPGRGLNTEAFF TGTGCCAGCAGCCCAGGGAGGGGCCTGAACACTGAAGCTTTCTTT TRBJ1-1 few TRBV5-6 -
CASSLSRSRAGELFF TGTGCCAGCAGCTTAAGCCGGTCCCGCGCCGGGGAGCTGTTTTTT TRBJ2-2 - TRBV7-2 -
CASSSLIYEQYF TGTGCCAGCAGTTCTCTAATCTACGAGCAGTACTTC TRBJ2-7 - TRBV6-6 -
CARWGLAEYNEQFF TGTGCCAGGTGGGGACTAGCGGAATACAATGAGCAGTTCTTC TRBJ2-1 - TRBV2 TRBD2
CASSLTRSGDTQYF TGCGCCAGCAGCTTGACCAGGTCGGGGGATACGCAGTATTTT TRBJ2-3 - TRBV5-1 -
CAWSVRDPVPQETQYF TGTGCCTGGAGTGTACGAGATCCGGTTCCCCAAGAGACCCAGTACTTC TRBJ2-5 - TRBV30 -
CSVEWEGYTEAFF TGCAGCGTTGAGTGGGAGGGTTACACTGAAGCTTTCTTT TRBJ1-1 - TRBV29-1 -
CSVEGQGFSGANVLTF TGCAGCGTTGAGGGACAGGGGTTCTCTGGGGCCAACGTCCTGACTTTC TRBJ2-6 few TRBV29-1 TRBD1
CASSPPGTYNTEAFF TGTGCCAGCAGTCCCCCCGGGACATATAACACTGAAGCTTTCTTT TRBJ1-1 once TRBV27 -
CAISESASGALIETQYF TGTGCCATCAGTGAGTCGGCTAGCGGGGCCTTGATAGAGACCCAGTACTTC TRBJ2-5 - TRBV10-3 TRBD2
CASSVHNTEAFF TGTGCCAGCAGCGTTCATAACACTGAAGCTTTCTTT TRBJ1-1 - TRBV5-6 -
CASSPPDGSTDTQYF TGCGCCAGCAGTCCCCCGGACGGAAGCACAGATACGCAGTATTTT TRBJ2-3 few TRBV10-2 -
CASSLDSWGYTF TGCGCCAGCAGCTTGGACAGTTGGGGCTACACCTTC TRBJ1-2 once TRBV5-1 -
CAWSVLGGTEAFF TGTGCCTGGAGTGTATTAGGGGGGACTGAAGCTTTCTTT TRBJ1-1 few TRBV30 -
CASSLVFPWANVLTF TGTGCCAGCAGCTTAGTATTTCCCTGGGCCAACGTCCTGACTTTC TRBJ2-6 - TRBV7-9 -
CASGGGWDKAFF TGTGCCAGCGGAGGGGGATGGGATAAAGCTTTCTTT TRBJ1-1 - TRBV9 -
CASSELQDAWGLFF TGTGCCAGCAGTGAATTACAGGATGCATGGGGACTGTTTTTT TRBJ1-4 - TRBV25-1 -
CASSTPPYEQYF TGTGCCAGCAGTACCCCCCCCTACGAGCAGTACTTC TRBJ2-7 few TRBV27 -
CASSSGRGQGKNIQYF TGTGCCAGCAGCTCCGGCCGGGGACAGGGTAAAAACATTCAGTACTTC TRBJ2-4 few TRBV11-2 TRBD1
CASSSQGTGGVSSPLHF TGCGCCAGCAGCTCTCAAGGGACAGGGGGCGTGAGTTCACCCCTCCACTTT TRBJ1-6 - TRBV4-1 TRBD1
CASSLDPEDTQYF TGTGCCAGCAGCCTCGACCCGGAGGATACGCAGTATTTT TRBJ2-3 - TRBV5-4 -
CASSVRTDYNEQFF TGTGCCAGCAGCGTCCGGACGGACTACAATGAGCAGTTCTTC TRBJ2-1 - TRBV9 -
CASSAEGLTQYF TGTGCCAGCAGCGCCGAGGGGCTGACCCAGTACTTC TRBJ2-5 - TRBV11-2 -
CASSELGTGENNEQFF TGTGCCAGCAGTGAATTGGGGACAGGGGAAAACAATGAGCAGTTCTTC TRBJ2-1 few TRBV25-1 TRBD1
CASVSGRDSYNEQFF TGTGCCAGCGTATCGGGCAGAGACTCCTACAATGAGCAGTTCTTC TRBJ2-1 - TRBV5-6 -
CAWSVNTEAFF TGTGCCTGGTCGGTGAACACTGAAGCTTTCTTT TRBJ1-1 once TRBV30 -
CSVGGGGELFF TGCAGCGTAGGAGGAGGCGGGGAGCTGTTTTTT TRBJ2-2 - TRBV29-1 -
CDRRQGNQPQHF TGTGATCGGCGACAGGGCAATCAGCCCCAGCATTTT TRBJ1-5 - TRBV7-7 -
CASSLAGGGVYGYTF TGTGCCAGCAGCTTAGCCGGAGGCGGCGTTTATGGCTACACCTTC TRBJ1-2 few TRBV13 -
CASSYSGTTDEQYF TGTGCCAGCAGTTACAGTGGGACTACCGACGAGCAGTACTTC TRBJ2-7 - TRBV6-6 TRBD2
CAWGQGSPGAFF TGTGCCTGGGGACAGGGCTCACCCGGAGCTTTCTTT TRBJ1-1 - TRBV30 TRBD1
CAWTYSSGELFF TGTGCCTGGACCTACTCCTCCGGGGAGCTGTTTTTT TRBJ2-2 - TRBV30 -
CSVGQDLSSYEQYF TGCAGCGTTGGACAGGACCTGAGCTCCTACGAGCAGTACTTC TRBJ2-7 - TRBV29-1 -
CASSQEGLAGGPYEQYF TGTGCCAGCAGCCAAGAGGGACTAGCGGGGGGGCCTTACGAGCAGTACTTC TRBJ2-7 few TRBV4-2 TRBD2
CASSEEGIEQYF TGTGCCAGCAGTGAAGAAGGGATAGAGCAGTACTTC TRBJ2-7 few TRBV2 -
CASSYGTDYEQYF TGTGCCAGCAGTTACGGGACAGACTACGAGCAGTACTTC TRBJ2-7 - TRBV6-5 TRBD1
CASSGEDPRSYEQYF TGTGCCAGCAGTGGAGAGGACCCACGATCCTACGAGCAGTACTTC TRBJ2-7 - TRBV25-1 -
CASSLAGVLETQYF TGTGCCAGCAGCCTAGCGGGGGTGTTAGAGACCCAGTACTTC TRBJ2-5 - TRBV11-1 TRBD2
CSDAQSTDTQYF TGCAGCGACGCGCAGAGCACAGATACGCAGTATTTT TRBJ2-3 - TRBV29-1 -
CASSMVGGDNEQFF TGTGCCAGTAGTATGGTGGGAGGGGACAATGAGCAGTTCTTC TRBJ2-1 - TRBV19 TRBD2
CAKLAGTLKYNEQFF TGTGCCAAGCTGGCCGGGACTCTGAAATACAATGAGCAGTTCTTC TRBJ2-1 - TRBV19 -
CASSGTGASYEQYF TGTGCCAGCAGCGGGACAGGTGCCTCCTACGAGCAGTACTTC TRBJ2-7 - TRBV11-2 TRBD1
CASSLGQGFETQYF TGTGCCAGCAGCTTAGGACAGGGTTTTGAGACCCAGTACTTC TRBJ2-5 few TRBV7-2 TRBD1
CASSVAGTFSTEAFF TGTGCCAGCAGCGTAGCGGGGACGTTTTCCACTGAAGCTTTCTTT TRBJ1-1 few TRBV9 -
CASSLYLTDAHF TGTGCCAGCAGCTTATACTTGACGGACGCTCACTTC TRBJ2-7 - TRBV7-9 -
CSVERGQGTQYF TGCAGCGTTGAACGGGGCCAGGGTACGCAGTATTTT TRBJ2-3 few TRBV29-1 -